This T cell receptor beta chain is from a study of OX40 agonist ivuxolimab in advanced cancers. Sequenced by immunoSEQ multiplex PCR; TCRdb stores in-frame clones only, minus some. The sample lists approximately 59,000 clones, 75% to 90% occurring once. The CDR3 has 16 residues. The germline CDR1 and CDR2 sequences are SGHTS and YDEGEE. Trimming cost V 6 bases and J 1 base; bases outside gene matches: 7. This clone appeared once. This rearrangement joins TRBV5-8 to TRBJ2-2; 9 bases are a match to TRBD2. The receptor was derived from an adult with an advanced solid tumor such as melanoma, head and neck, liver or kidney cancer. Material: CD4+ or CD8+ T cells sorted from blood, obtained in a trial of the OX40 agonist ivuxolimab. CDR3: CASIDLAGVNTGELFF. The CDR3 coding sequence is TGTGCCAGCATCGACTTAGCGGGAGTGAACACCGGGGAGCTGTTTTTT.